The source of this TCR beta chain is a study of cytomegalovirus exposure and HLA in healthy donors (dated by TCRdb to 2016 to 2017). With regard to the full study: According to an earlier analysis of several hundred of the donors, 150 million to 200 million T cells yielded over 90 million unique TCR beta sequences and roughly 280 Gb of sequence data. Across about 380 genotyped donors of the cohort, an average of about 250,000 unique TCR beta nucleotide sequences per donor were sequenced, and roughly 20% of those sequences were non-productive. Class I and class II HLA loci were covered by the typing at four-digit resolution. Besides the first cohort of some 670 subjects, a separate validation cohort made up of 95 to 150 different subjects was used. Of the roughly 410 genotyped donors, roughly 80% were placed in the genetic ancestry cluster associated with self-reported Caucasian donors. Donor age, sex, ethnicity and CMV serostatus were collected together with the repertoire data. In a later analysis, previously published TCR beta repertoires from several hundred donors were re-analyzed and high-resolution HLA genotyping was added so that TCR occurrence patterns could be studied. The study profiled the T cell repertoires of hundreds of subjects by immunosequencing and related them to cytomegalovirus serostatus. High-throughput TCR immunosequencing, statistical association of individual TCRs with disease status, and machine learning were combined to predict cytomegalovirus infection status. The aim of the study was to test whether cataloging public T cell receptors could identify signatures of past pathogen exposure. All discovery cohort repertoires had been generated using a single sequencing platform. An early release that covered some 630 HLA-typed donors contained around 300 gigabases of sequencing data and 65 million to 100 million unique TCR sequences. Because of strong linkage in the cohort, roughly five DR-DQ haplotypes were treated as single units for association and clustering. An earlier analysis of some 500 of the donors used high-throughput TCR beta sequencing to judge whether each TCR beta V gene segment behaved as functional or pseudogenic. In the later analysis, no new phenotypic data were used to find candidate immune exposures; instead, reliance was placed on TCR beta sequences and their occurrence across donors. In a later genetic analysis, genome-wide SNP genotypes for about three fifths of the roughly 670 donors were used, and that subset was treated as a discovery cohort. The number of donors typed differed by locus, with about 620-630 for A, B, C, DRB1 and DQB1, over 500 for DQA1, 606 for DPA1, and under 490 for DPB1.

In total, approximately 690 healthy bone marrow donors made up the cohort. At the time of sampling, all cohort members were nominally healthy, though unrecorded immune exposures were likely present. The donor was CMV seropositive and was included in the group of approximately 310 seropositive cohort members. A peripheral blood sample was collected from each donor, and TCR beta sequencing was performed on peripheral blood mononuclear cells. Genomic DNA extraction from the blood cell samples was performed with the Qiagen DNeasy Blood Extraction Kit. Trimming removed 3 bases from V and 0 bases from J, leaving 16 bases between the germline ends. Taken from cysteine to phenylalanine, the CDR3 has 17 residues. Of all the DNA, just the CDR3 is kept, 51 bases in frame from base 1. CDR1 SGHRS and CDR2 YFSETQ were looked up in the germline V gene. Preparation of the library involved the immunoSEQ multiplex PCR assay. For the multiplex PCR, a mixture combining 60 forward primers for TCR Vbeta segments and 13 reverse primers for TCR Jbeta segments was used. Amplification of the CDR3 region of rearranged TCR beta genes was performed with a multiplex PCR assay on genomic DNA. The amplified TCR beta libraries were sequenced on the Illumina HiSeq System as 87-base-pair reads. As for the original processing: In a later analysis, tens of millions of unique TCR beta chains were counted across the roughly 670 repertoires, and around 11 million of these chains were shared by at least two donors. Raw reads were error-corrected and collapsed into unique sequences with a nearest-neighbor algorithm that merged closely related sequences to remove PCR and sequencing errors. V, D and J gene segments were assigned by aligning CDR3 sequences to IMGT reference sequences. For a sequence to be retained, a match of at least six nucleotides was required to both a V gene segment and a J gene segment. Rearrangements were called productive when the CDR3 lacked stop codons and stayed in frame with V and J; all others were non-productive. CDR3 was defined according to IMGT convention as the region running from the second conserved V-encoded cysteine to the conserved J-encoded phenylalanine. The earlier analysis of about 590 of the donors excluded sequences that lacked an unambiguous match to a single V gene segment. An earlier analysis of 587 of the donors called V segments functional above 56.7% productive rearrangements and segregating when the between-donor standard deviation exceeded 5%. A statistical classification framework was developed to diagnose cytomegalovirus status using the catalog of TCR beta chain sequences. In a later analysis, V and J genes were assigned by comparing TCR nucleotide sequences against IMGT/GENE-DB human TR gene sequences. Using the TCRdist pipeline, a later analysis assigned CDR3 sequences along with most-parsimonious VDJ recombination scenarios. A later analysis defined each TCR beta chain by its CDR3 amino acid sequence plus V-gene family, and excluded reads lacking a unique V-gene family. In a later analysis, 500 to 700 highly shared, low-generation-probability nucleotide sequences were removed to address suspected cross-contamination and a sequencing artifact. In a later analysis, a clonal expansion index for each public chain was calculated from normalized within-repertoire ranks of inferred template counts. In a later analysis, generation probabilities were computed using a VDJ recombination model fitted to out-of-frame rearrangements, and the results were checked against IGoR. Hypergeometric tests were used in a later analysis to score TCR-TCR, TCR-HLA and TCR-CMV co-occurrence, with a repertoire-size bias correction applied to the TCR pairs. To estimate false discovery rates, a later analysis permuted the HLA or CMV assignments 20 times. A later analysis grouped co-occurring TCRs with DBSCAN, adding TCRdist sequence similarity when clustering within HLA-allele-positive subsets. Repertoires with fewer than 30,000 or more than 120,000 public chains, plus five repertoires with anomalous nucleotide sharing, were excluded from co-occurrence clustering. The table was pulled from immuneACCESS by TCRdb, which kept in-frame rearrangements only. Such tables lose some clones; where checked, under half of the loss comes from unresolved V genes, and the rest has no known cause. D and trimming were read from the DNA, whereas the V and J calls and clone size are those reported in that table. The sample table shows roughly 110,000 clones, and less than 85% are seen once. Clones ranked in the top ten supply 11% to 15% of the sample.

To note about this clone: This clone's antigen is unknown. Within one base of it there is no much larger clone, and no base qualities were kept.

The paper's findings and limits, for the study overall: At a false discovery rate of 0.05, a later analysis linked 15,000 to 20,000 TCR beta sequences to specific HLA alleles. For the cohort, immune exposure information was limited to CMV serostatus. Approximately 18 rarely observed V segments, including chromosome 9 orphons, were excluded from the earlier analysis of several hundred of the donors because counts were too low. Some IMGT-functional V segments, including TRBV6-2 and TRBV6-3, could not be distinguished by the 87-base-pair reads and were therefore excluded. In an earlier analysis of 587 of the donors, most TCR beta V segments appeared in productive rearrangements about 90% or about 30% of the time, broadly matching IMGT annotations. A later analysis found that TCR association rates varied across HLA loci, with DRB1 alleles showing the most associated TCRs and HLA-C alleles the fewest. A later analysis reported that several top co-occurrence clusters appeared linked to parvovirus B19, influenza, CMV and Epstein-Barr virus. Because HLA typing was missing for some donors at each locus, association tests included only the typed subset. An association between a missense DCLRE1C variant and V-gene and J-gene trimming of TCR beta chains was found in a later genetic analysis and replicated in an independent cohort. A further reported finding was that TCR beta sequences accurately predicted the HLA-A and HLA-B alleles for most subjects in the first cohort. According to a later analysis, most CMV-associated TCR beta chains appeared to be HLA-restricted, and the HLA associations seemed to be driven largely by CMV exposure. A total of fewer than 200 TCR beta chains were listed by the study as associated with cytomegalovirus. A few of the identified cytomegalovirus-associated TCR beta chains were confirmed in vitro to be specific for cytomegalovirus antigens. This cohort had only TCR beta chains sequenced, and the lack of alpha or paired-chain data limited which features could be detected. Linkage disequilibrium might explain the correlated functional status among segregating V segments, but an unknown experimental factor could not be excluded. The presence/absence analyses assumed that sequencing depth was roughly uniform across donors, and that assumption may not be true. The classifier was reported to diagnose cytomegalovirus status with high specificity and sensitivity in both the original and validation cohorts. The sequencing pipeline was judged likely to have produced a cluster of highly shared sequence variants as a technical artifact. Compared with equally common non-associated chains, HLA-associated TCR beta chains in a later analysis were more clonally expanded and had lower generation probabilities. While some public TCRs were present in many individuals, most TCR sequences turned up only very rarely across donors. Compared with the approximately 720-donor mean, donors in an Asian-associated ancestry cluster had fewer N-insertions in productive TCRs, according to a later genetic analysis. It was suggested by the authors that the approach could potentially be generalized to other disease states and immunological phenotypes. Assigning TCR associations to individual alleles was difficult when HLA alleles, especially DR and DQ, strongly co-occurred.

Sequencing used PBMCs. The chain was built from TRBV5-1 and TRBJ2-1, with TRBD1 as a weak D call on 7 bases. The sequence was obtained from a woman between 40 and 50 years old in good health and CMV-seropositive. The CDR3 corresponds to CASSSPGGQSSYNEQFF. The bases read TGCGCCAGCAGCTCTCCAGGGGGGCAGAGCTCCTACAATGAGCAGTTCTTC.